This T cell receptor beta chain comes out of a study of identical twins' blood T cells. This clonotype was found a few times. Reared together, all three twin pairs probably met the same infectious agents and vaccines. CDR3 length: 15 amino acids. Germline assignment: CDR1 DFQATT and CDR2 SNEGSKA (reference sequence). The germline V and J ends were trimmed by 5 bases and 8 bases, with 22 bases remaining between them. TCR cDNA libraries came from RNA via a modified published protocol. Sample barcodes were added at both library ends during cDNA synthesis. Authors' analysis steps: Each donor had about 95,000 to nearly 550,000 clonotypes. Via MiXCR, TCRdb re-called the 5' RACE reads, giving one row per CDR3 protein. None of the V and J calls come from the authors' own analysis; TCRdb made them. This table holds around 380,000 distinct CDR3 sequences, about 28% found once.

V and J are TRBV20-1 and TRBJ2-1; TRBD2 might be the D (6 bases). Sequencing used PBMCs. The clonotype originates from a woman between 18 and 55 years old in good health. This CDR3 reads CSARTYSGPGDEQFF. CDR3 nucleotide sequence: TGCAGTGCTCGAACCTATAGCGGTCCGGGGGATGAGCAGTTCTTC.